This TCR beta chain was found in a study of control samples from healthy donors and cancer patients. Profiling relied on immunoSEQ multiplex PCR, and the TCRdb table lists in-frame clones only, not all of them. There are 150,000 or so clones in the sample; around 94% occur only once, and 11% to 15% lies in the top ten. Germline lookup yields CDR1 KGHSH and CDR2 LQKENI. V shed 0 bases and J shed 7 bases, with 19 bases lying between them. The CDR3 runs to 16 residues. The chain carries TRBV18 and TRBJ2-7, with D perhaps matching TRBD1 (6 bases). The sequence was obtained from a man between 60 and 75 years old with colorectal cancer. Sequenced input: PBMCs. The DNA of the CDR3 is TGTGCCAGCTCACCACCGGGTCTTGGGGGCGAGGGAGAGCAGTACTTC. It encodes CASSPPGLGGEGEQYF. The variable domain in full, completed from reference TRBV18 and TRBJ2-7, reads NAGVMQNPRHLVRRRGQEARLRCSPMKGHSHVYWYRQLPEEGLKFMVYLQKENIIDESGMPKERFSAEFPKEGPSILRIQQVVRGDSAAYFCASSPPGLGGEGEQYFGPGTRLTVT.